Each of the 24 T cell receptor beta chains below was sequenced from the same sample in a study of blood T cell repertoires in COVID-19. This table comes from immunoSEQ multiplex PCR, and its TCRdb copy is limited to in-frame clones, with some not included. The table has under 350,000 clones, around nine tenths seen once; the top ten hold roughly 5%. The sequenced sample was peripheral blood. These receptor sequences come from a man in his forties with acute or convalescent COVID-19.

This rearrangement joins TRBV10-3 to TRBJ1-4; the match to TRBD1 covers 8 bases. Germline V lookup: CDR1 ENHRY, CDR2 SYGVKD. V dropped 6 bases and J dropped 6; count of bases not matched to a gene: 3. This CDR3 comprises 13 residues. CDR3 sequence reads: CAIRGQEHEKLFF. CDR3 nucleotide sequence: TGTGCCATCAGGGGACAGGAGCATGAAAAACTGTTTTTT.

The V call is TRBV6-5, the J call TRBJ2-2, with 8 bases aligning to TRBD1. V dropped 4 bases and J dropped 3; count of bases not matched to a gene: 7. The CDR3 loop spans 16 amino acids. Germline V lookup: CDR1 MNHEY, CDR2 SVGAGI. As DNA, the CDR3 is TGTGCCAGCAGTTCCCACAGGGGGAGGTACACCGGGGAGCTGTTTTTT. Translated: CASSSHRGRYTGELFF.

V is TRBV3-1 (or the pseudogene TRBV3-2) and J is TRBJ2-3; 11 nucleotides line up with TRBD2. This CDR3 spans 16 amino acids. The junction had 6 bases not matched to a gene; V was cut back by 0 bases and J by 7 bases. CDR1 LGHDT and CDR2 YNNKEL come from the germline V gene (reference sequence). CDR3 region: CASSQDELAGVYTQYF. CDR3 coding DNA: TGTGCCAGCAGCCAAGACGAACTAGCGGGGGTATATACGCAGTATTTT.

The chain links TRBV10-3 to TRBJ1-2; TRBD1 is a possible D gene (6 bases). Trimming left V 8 bases short and J 6 bases short, with 13 bases between. Germline V gene sequence: CDR1 ENHRY, CDR2 SYGVKD. CDR3 length equals 12 residues. CDR3 region: CAISADSNGYTF. Written as DNA, the CDR3 is TGTGCCATCTCAGCGGACAGTAATGGCTACACCTTC.

The chain recombines TRBV6-6 with TRBJ2-2; D might be TRBD2 (6 bases). The V end was cut by 5 bases, the J end by 0 bases, with 13 bases between. CDR3 length: 16 amino acids. The germline V gene encodes CDR1 MNHNY and CDR2 SVGAGI (reference sequence). CDR3 sequence: CASSTGGTANTGELFF. The CDR3 region has the DNA TGTGCCAGCAGTACCGGAGGGACCGCGAACACCGGGGAGCTGTTTTTT.

The chain employs TRBV11-2 and TRBJ1-3; D gene uncertain. CDR3 length: 13 amino acids. Looked up from germline, CDR1 is SGHAT and CDR2 is FQNNGV. Trimming shortened V by 1 base and J by 9 bases, and 10 bases separated the two germline ends. The CDR3 DNA reads TGTGCCAGCAGCTTAGTTGGCGGAGGCACCATATATTTT. Amino acid sequence: CASSLVGGGTIYF.

This clone was counted only a few times. The chain joins TRBV11-3 to TRBJ2-5; 8 positions match TRBD2. Germline CDR1 is SGHNT and CDR2 is YENEEA. CDR3 length: 14 amino acids. V shed 4 bases, J shed 3 bases, and the junction held 4 bases outside the gene matches. CDR3: CASSSGGGEETQYF. DNA for the CDR3: TGTGCCAGCAGCTCGGGGGGGGGCGAAGAGACCCAGTACTTC.

V and J are TRBV19 and TRBJ1-1, with D hard to call. In germline, CDR1 is LNHDA, CDR2 SQIVND (reference sequence). Trimming pared 3 bases from V and 0 bases from J, leaving 8 bases between. There are 14 residues in the CDR3. Here the CDR3 DNA reads TGTGCCAGTAGTATGCGCGGGGTGAACACTGAAGCTTTCTTT. Translating gives CASSMRGVNTEAFF.

The V and J genes are TRBV7-2 and TRBJ2-2, with 7 bases identical to TRBD2. CDR3 length: 15 amino acids. Trimming took 6 bases from V and 3 from J; bases not matched to a gene: 7. The germline CDR1 and CDR2 sequences are SGHTA and FQGNSA. CDR3 sequence: CASSWRGGHTGELFF. The CDR3 DNA sequence: TGTGCCAGCAGTTGGCGCGGGGGACACACCGGGGAGCTGTTTTTT.

This clone was detected once. The J gene is TRBJ2-2, the V gene TRBV5-4; TRBD1 matches at 12 bases. This CDR3 spans 15 amino acids. CDR1 is SGHNT, CDR2 YYREEE, per germline (reference sequence). Trimming cost V 4 bases and J 6 bases; bases outside gene matches: 4. CDR3 sequence (DNA): TGTGCCAGCAGCCCGGGACAGGGGGCTGCCGGGGAGCTGTTTTTT. It yields the protein CASSPGQGAAGELFF.

J is TRBJ1-4 and V is TRBV3-1 (or the pseudogene TRBV3-2); D is ambiguous. The V gene lost 0 bases and the J gene lost 12 bases, with 8 bases spanning the gap. Germline CDR1 and CDR2: LGHDT and YNNKEL (reference sequence). The CDR3 is 12 amino acids. CDR3 in amino acids: CASSQEELELFF. DNA of the CDR3: TGTGCCAGCAGCCAAGAGGAGCTGGAACTGTTTTTT.

V gene TRBV5-4 combines with J gene TRBJ2-7, with D tentatively TRBD2 (6 bases). Germline V gene data show CDR1 as SGHNT and CDR2 as YYREEE (reference sequence). The CDR3 loop spans 12 amino acids. Trimming took off 4 bases at V and 6 bases at J, with 11 bases between the two ends. The CDR3 is CASSVDYREQYF. CDR3 bases: TGTGCCAGCAGCGTGGACTATCGCGAGCAGTACTTC.

The chain uses TRBV7-9 and TRBJ2-7; 13 bases match TRBD2. With V trimmed by 5 bases and J by 2 bases, 15 bases remained unmatched. The germline V gene has CDR1 SEHNR and CDR2 FQNEAQ (reference sequence). The CDR3 loop spans 19 amino acids. The CDR3 nucleotides read TGTGCCAGCAGCCCGGGGACTAGCGGGGCCGCAGGATCCCCCTACGAGCAGTACTTC. As protein: CASSPGTSGAAGSPYEQYF.

For the CDR3, the DNA is TGTGCCAGCAGTTACTCCTACTCCTCTGGAAACACCATATATTTT. Amino acids: CASSYSYSSGNTIYF. The chain uses TRBV6-5 and TRBJ1-3, with D unresolved. Per the germline V gene, CDR1 is MNHEY and CDR2 is SVGAGI. The CDR3 totals 15 residues. V was cut by 0 bases and J by 0 bases, with 6 bases left in between.

The chain employs TRBV12-5 and TRBJ2-7, with D tentatively TRBD2 (5 bases). Germline CDR1 and CDR2: LGHNT and FRNRAP. The CDR3 is made up of 16 amino acids. Trimming took off 0 bases at V and 2 bases at J, with 14 bases between the two ends. CDR3 sequence reads: CASGLVLGPIPYEQYF. The CDR3 DNA reads TGTGCTAGTGGTTTGGTACTAGGGCCGATTCCCTACGAGCAGTACTTC. Drawing the rest from reference TRBV12-5 and TRBJ2-7, the complete variable domain is DARVTQTPRHKVTEMGQEVTMRCQPILGHNTVFWYRQTMMQGLELLAYFRNRAPLDDSGMPKDRFSAEMPDATLATLKIQPSEPRDSAVYFCASGLVLGPIPYEQYFGPGTRLTVT.

V is TRBV6-1 and J is TRBJ2-3; possible D gene TRBD1, 5 bases. CDR3 length: 13 amino acids. Between the trimmed V and J ends, which lost 2 bases and 6 bases, there was a span of 9 bases. The V gene's germline CDR1 is MNHNS and CDR2 SASEGT. CDR3 DNA sequence: TGTGCCAGCAGTGAACAGGGTGGGGATACGCAGTATTTT. It is translated as CASSEQGGDTQYF.

J is TRBJ1-2 and V is TRBV5-4; 10 bases align to TRBD1. Germline lookup yields CDR1 SGHNT and CDR2 YYREEE (reference sequence). CDR3 length: 14 residues. Trimming cost V 6 bases and J 6 bases; bases outside gene matches: 8. DNA of the CDR3: TGTGCCAGCACAAACCGGGACAGGGGTAATGGCTACACCTTC. Translated, it gives CASTNRDRGNGYTF.

V usage is TRBV12-3 or TRBV12-4 and J usage is TRBJ1-1; D unclear. This CDR3 has 13 amino acids. Trimming shortened V by 6 bases and J by 7 bases, and 15 bases separated the two germline ends. The CDR3: CASRVDRLGEAFF. CDR3 coding DNA: TGTGCCAGCAGGGTAGACCGGCTAGGTGAAGCTTTCTTT.

The chain couples TRBV7-2 to TRBJ1-4; D call uncertain. Trimming removed 8 bases at V and 3 bases at J, with 7 bases between. CDR3 length: 12 residues. Germline V CDR1 and CDR2: SGHTA, FQGNSA. The CDR3 bases are TGTGCCAGCCGACGGGCTAATGAAAAACTGTTTTTT. This encodes CASRRANEKLFF.

The CDR3 protein is CSVRTHKNTEAFF. CDR3 in DNA: TGCAGCGTCAGGACTCATAAGAACACTGAAGCTTTCTTT. The gene calls are TRBV29-1 and TRBJ1-1, with D unclear. The V end was cut by 6 bases, the J end by 1 base, with 12 bases between. Germline V gene lookup returns CDR1 SQVTM and CDR2 ANQGSEA. The CDR3 sequence is 13 residues long.

This clone appeared a single time. The gene calls are TRBV27 and TRBJ2-7; TRBD2 might be the D (6 bases). CDR1 is MNHEY, CDR2 SMNVEV, per germline (reference sequence). V was shortened by 6 bases and J by 3 bases, with 21 bases between the two germline ends. This CDR3 is built from 16 residues. CDR3: CASRPGGTPGSYEQYF. CDR3 sequence (DNA): TGTGCCAGCAGGCCAGGAGGGACCCCGGGGAGCTACGAGCAGTACTTC.

The rearrangement joins TRBV6-1 to TRBJ2-1, with 12 bases matching TRBD2. The V segment lost 1 base and the J segment 10 bases; nucleotides outside the gene matches: 2. In germline, CDR1 is MNHNS, CDR2 SASEGT. There are 14 residues in the CDR3. The CDR3 loop reads CASSEDLAGGEQFF. The CDR3 DNA reads as TGTGCCAGCAGTGAAGACCTAGCGGGGGGGGAGCAGTTCTTC.

The CDR3 DNA follows: TGTGCCAGTAGTCCCGCGGGGGGGCCTTACAATGAGCAGTTCTTC. As protein: CASSPAGGPYNEQFF. The chain couples TRBV19 to TRBJ2-1, with TRBD2 matching over 9 bases. CDR3 length: 15 amino acids. Trimming took 5 bases from V and 4 from J; bases not matched to a gene: 6. Germline V CDR1 and CDR2: LNHDA, SQIVND (reference sequence).

The chain has TRBV11-3 and TRBJ2-1; TRBD2 matches at 11 bases. Germline CDR1 reads SGHNT; CDR2 reads YENEEA. The length of the CDR3 is 18 residues. J was trimmed by 0 bases and V by 2 bases; bases with no gene match: 6. The CDR3 loop reads CASSLSLSGGASYNEQFF. In DNA form, the CDR3 reads TGTGCCAGCAGCTTAAGCCTTAGCGGGGGGGCCTCCTACAATGAGCAGTTCTTC.